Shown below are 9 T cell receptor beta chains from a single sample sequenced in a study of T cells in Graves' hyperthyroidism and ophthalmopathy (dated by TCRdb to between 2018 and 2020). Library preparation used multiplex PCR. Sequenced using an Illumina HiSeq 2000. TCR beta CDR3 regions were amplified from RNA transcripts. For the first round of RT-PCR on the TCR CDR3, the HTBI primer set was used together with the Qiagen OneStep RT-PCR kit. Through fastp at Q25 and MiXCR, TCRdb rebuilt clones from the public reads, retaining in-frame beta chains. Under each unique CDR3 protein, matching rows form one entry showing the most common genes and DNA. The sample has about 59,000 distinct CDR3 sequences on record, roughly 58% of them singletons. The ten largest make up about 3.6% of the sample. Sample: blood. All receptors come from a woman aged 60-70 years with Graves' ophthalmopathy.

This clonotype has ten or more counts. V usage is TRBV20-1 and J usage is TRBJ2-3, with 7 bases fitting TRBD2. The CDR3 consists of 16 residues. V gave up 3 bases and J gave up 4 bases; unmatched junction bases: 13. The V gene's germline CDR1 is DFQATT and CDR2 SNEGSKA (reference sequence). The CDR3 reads CSARRGGAGLADTQYF. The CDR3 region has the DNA TGCAGTGCTAGGCGCGGGGGAGCGGGGCTCGCAGATACGCAGTATTTT.

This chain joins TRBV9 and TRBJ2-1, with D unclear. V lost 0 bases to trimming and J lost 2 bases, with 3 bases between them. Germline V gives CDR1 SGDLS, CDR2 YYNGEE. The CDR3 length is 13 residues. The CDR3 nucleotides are TGTGCCAGCAGCGTAGGTGCCTACAATGAGCAGTTCTTC. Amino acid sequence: CASSVGAYNEQFF.

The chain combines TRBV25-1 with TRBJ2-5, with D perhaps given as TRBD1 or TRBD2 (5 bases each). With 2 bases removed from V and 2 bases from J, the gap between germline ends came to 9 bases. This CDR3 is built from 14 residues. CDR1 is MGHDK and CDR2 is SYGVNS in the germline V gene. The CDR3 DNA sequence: TGTGCCAGCAGTGAAGGTGGGGGACAAGAGACCCAGTACTTC. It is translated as CASSEGGGQETQYF.

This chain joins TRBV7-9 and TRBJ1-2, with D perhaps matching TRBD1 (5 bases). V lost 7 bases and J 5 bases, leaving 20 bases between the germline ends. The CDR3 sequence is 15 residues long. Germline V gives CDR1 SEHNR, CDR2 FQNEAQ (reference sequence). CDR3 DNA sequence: TGTGCCAGCACCCCTGATCGGGGGGAAGGTTATGGCTACACCTTC. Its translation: CASTPDRGEGYGYTF.

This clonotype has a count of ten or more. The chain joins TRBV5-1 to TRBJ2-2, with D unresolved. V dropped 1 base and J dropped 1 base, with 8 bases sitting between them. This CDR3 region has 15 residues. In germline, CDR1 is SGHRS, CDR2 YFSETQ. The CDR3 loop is CASSLSLGNTGELFF. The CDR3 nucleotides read TGCGCCAGCAGCTTGTCGCTTGGGAACACCGGGGAGCTGTTTTTT.

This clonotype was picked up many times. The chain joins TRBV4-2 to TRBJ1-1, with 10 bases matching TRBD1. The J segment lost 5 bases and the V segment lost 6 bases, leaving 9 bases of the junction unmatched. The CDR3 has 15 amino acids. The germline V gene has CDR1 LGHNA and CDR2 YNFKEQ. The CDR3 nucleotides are TGTGCCAGCAGTCGACAGGGGGCTTCTGGGACTGAAGCTTTCTTT. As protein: CASSRQGASGTEAFF.

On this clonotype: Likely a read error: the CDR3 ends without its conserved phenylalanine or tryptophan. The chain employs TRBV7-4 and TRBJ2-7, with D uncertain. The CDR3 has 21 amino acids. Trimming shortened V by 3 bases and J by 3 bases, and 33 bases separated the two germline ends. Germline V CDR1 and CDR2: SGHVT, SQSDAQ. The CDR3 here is CASSFSVSFRIEVQVLYEQYS. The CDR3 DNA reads TGTGCCAGCAGCTTCTCTGTTTCTTTCCGAATCGAAGTCCAGGTCCTCTACGAGCAGTACTCC.

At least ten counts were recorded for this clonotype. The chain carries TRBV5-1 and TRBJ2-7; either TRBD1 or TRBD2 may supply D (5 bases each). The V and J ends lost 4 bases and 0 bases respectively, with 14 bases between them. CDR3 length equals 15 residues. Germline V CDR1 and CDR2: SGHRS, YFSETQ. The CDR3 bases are TGCGCCAGCAGCCCCGGGACGTGGAGCTCCTACGAGCAGTACTTC. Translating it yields CASSPGTWSSYEQYF.

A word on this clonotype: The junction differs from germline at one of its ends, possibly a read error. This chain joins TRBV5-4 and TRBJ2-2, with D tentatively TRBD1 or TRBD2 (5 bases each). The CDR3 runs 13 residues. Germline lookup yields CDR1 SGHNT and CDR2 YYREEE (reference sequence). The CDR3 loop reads CARSGARTPGSCF. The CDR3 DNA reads TGTGCCAGAAGTGGGGCGCGGACACCGGGGAGCTGTTTT.